This passage covers 21 T cell receptor beta chains from one sample sequenced in a study of post-analysis software for immune sequencing data. Broader study findings: There were a handful of TRBV segments more frequent in patients than controls, and TRBV5-6, TRBV5-1 and TRBV20-1 were among them.

The antigens these receptors bind are not known. TCR beta cDNA libraries had unique molecular identifiers. MiXCR was run by TCRdb on the PCR reads, yielding one entry per CDR3 protein. The sample shows under 650,000 distinct CDR3 sequences, 44% of them seen only once. Sequencing was done on a sample of blood. These TCRs come from a girl aged 5 to 17 with multiple sclerosis.

The chain is built from TRBV12-3 or TRBV12-4 and TRBJ2-7; 7 nucleotides agree with TRBD1. The V gene end was trimmed by 5 bases and the J gene end by 4 bases; junction bases not matched to a gene: 14. The length of the CDR3 is 16 residues. The CDR3 DNA is TGTGCCAGCAGTCCGATCCGGGACAGTGAAAAATACGAGCAGTACTTC. Its protein product is CASSPIRDSEKYEQYF.

A few counts support this clonotype. This chain connects TRBV10-3 to TRBJ2-4; 7 nucleotides agree with TRBD1. The CDR3 runs to 14 residues. The junction had 12 bases not matched to a gene; V was cut back by 11 bases and J by 5 bases. Per the germline V gene, CDR1 is ENHRY and CDR2 is SYGVKD. CDR3 residues: CAAAGGQGENIQYF. The CDR3 nucleotides are TGTGCCGCCGCAGGTGGGCAGGGGGAAAACATTCAGTACTTC.

The V gene is TRBV5-1, the J gene TRBJ2-5; tentative D call: TRBD2 (6 bases). The germline V and J ends were trimmed by 2 bases and 0 bases, with 8 bases remaining between them. There are 14 residues in the CDR3. In germline, CDR1 is SGHRS, CDR2 YFSETQ. In DNA, the CDR3 is TGCGCCAGCAGCTTATGGAGGGACCAAGAGACCCAGTACTTC. Its translation is CASSLWRDQETQYF.

The chain recombines TRBV29-1 with TRBJ2-3, with 7 bases lining up with TRBD2. Germline lookup yields CDR1 SQVTM and CDR2 ANQGSEA. V lost 3 bases, J lost 3 bases, and 3 bases stayed unmatched. This CDR3 comprises 13 residues. The DNA for the CDR3 is TGCAGCGTTGATGGGGGAGGGACAGATACGCAGTATTTT. It is translated as CSVDGGGTDTQYF.

This clonotype has more than one count but fewer than ten. The gene calls are TRBV3-1 and TRBJ2-1, with 11 bases aligning to TRBD2. CDR3 length: 15 residues. Germline trimming cut 8 bases from V and 10 bases from J; bases unmatched to any gene: 13. Germline CDR1 and CDR2: LGHDT and YNNKEL (reference sequence). As DNA, the CDR3 is TGTGCCAGCCGCGACACTAGCGGGAGTAGATGGGAGCAGTTCTTC. Protein: CASRDTSGSRWEQFF.

The rearrangement joins TRBV7-8 to TRBJ1-2, with D possibly TRBD1 on 6 matching bases. Germline CDR1 is SGHVS and CDR2 is FQNEAQ. The CDR3 contains 13 residues. Trimming removed 5 bases at V and 5 bases at J, with 12 bases between. CDR3 nucleotide sequence: TGTGCCAGCAGCAACGCGACAGGTTATGGCTACACCTTC. It specifies CASSNATGYGYTF.

The V and J genes are TRBV24-1 and TRBJ2-1, with 15 positions matching TRBD2. V lost 3 bases, J lost 5 bases, and 7 bases stayed unmatched. Germline V gene sequence: CDR1 KGHDR, CDR2 SFDVKD. The CDR3 spans 18 residues. CDR3 nucleotides: TGTGCCACCAGTGATCCCGGACTAGCGGGAGGGCGGAACAATGAGCAGTTCTTC. This sequence encodes CATSDPGLAGGRNNEQFF.

The chain uses TRBV7-9 and TRBJ2-5, with D hard to call. Germline CDR1 and CDR2: SEHNR and FQNEAQ (reference sequence). V was shortened by 5 bases and J by 3 bases, with 7 bases between the two germline ends. The CDR3 loop spans 12 amino acids. CDR3 loop: CASSAKEETQYF. DNA of the CDR3: TGTGCCAGCAGCGCCAAGGAAGAGACCCAGTACTTC.

The DNA for the CDR3 is TGTGCCAGCAGCCCCGTTGGCTACCCCTCCTACGAGCAGTACTTC. Protein: CASSPVGYPSYEQYF. The rearrangement links TRBV3-1 to TRBJ2-7; the D is unclear. The CDR3 totals 15 residues. The V end was cut by 4 bases, the J end by 0 bases, with 13 bases between. In germline, CDR1 is LGHDT, CDR2 YNNKEL (reference sequence).

There are a few counts of this clonotype. CDR3 amino acids: CATSDPRLAGQETQYF. CDR3 nucleotide sequence: TGTGCCACCAGTGATCCGCGACTAGCGGGGCAAGAGACCCAGTACTTC. The chain joins TRBV24-1 to TRBJ2-5, with 11 bases aligning to TRBD2. Germline V lookup: CDR1 KGHDR, CDR2 SFDVKD. J gave up 2 bases and V 3 bases, and 4 bases lay outside the gene matches. CDR3 length: 16 residues.

The V call is TRBV2, the J call TRBJ2-7, with 11 positions matching TRBD2. Losses at the gene ends were 6 bases for V and 3 bases for J; bases not matched to a gene: 4. CDR3 length: 14 residues. Germline CDR1 SNHLY, CDR2 FYNNEI. CDR3: CASRGTSGNYEQYF. The DNA of the CDR3 is TGTGCCAGCAGGGGGACTAGCGGCAACTACGAGCAGTACTTC.

This chain uses TRBV12-3 or TRBV12-4 with TRBJ2-4; D is unclear. The J call may be faulty, since TRBJ2-5 better matches the DNA end. The CDR3 sequence is 15 residues long. The CDR3 DNA is TGTGCCAGCAGTTTGGCTGGTCCCACAAAAGAGACCCAGTACTTC. Translating it yields CASSLAGPTKETQYF.

The rearrangement uses TRBV7-2 and TRBJ2-3, with TRBD2 as a possible D gene (6 bases). V was pared by 2 bases and J by 6 bases, with 12 bases between. The CDR3 has 14 residues. Germline V gives CDR1 SGHTA, CDR2 FQGNSA. The CDR3 loop is CASSLTSMGDTQYF. The CDR3 bases are TGTGCCAGCAGCTTAACTAGCATGGGGGATACGCAGTATTTT. Filled out from reference TRBV7-2 and TRBJ2-3, the complete variable domain reads GAGVSQSPSNKVTEKGKDVELRCDPISGHTALYWYRQSLGQGLEFLIYFQGNSAPDKSGLPSDRFSAERTGGSVSTLTIQRTQQEDSAVYLCASSLTSMGDTQYFGPGTRLTVL.

This clonotype was observed a few times. The chain combines TRBV5-1 with TRBJ1-2, with D possibly being TRBD1 (5 bases). Germline loops: CDR1 SGHRS, CDR2 YFSETQ. The CDR3 is 15 residues long. V lost 4 bases and J 0 bases, leaving 13 bases between the germline ends. The chain's CDR3 is CASSTRGSANYGYTF. The CDR3 DNA reads as TGCGCCAGCAGCACCCGGGGGAGTGCTAACTATGGCTACACCTTC.

The chain has TRBV24-1 and TRBJ1-5; no firm D call. Germline CDR1 is KGHDR and CDR2 is SFDVKD. The V gene lost 5 bases and the J gene lost 4 bases, with 5 bases spanning the gap. The CDR3 runs to 12 residues. CDR3 nucleotide sequence: TGTGCCACCAGTGCGTCGAATCAGCCCCAGCATTTT. Protein product: CATSASNQPQHF.

The CDR3 DNA reads as TGCGCCAGCAGCTTGGCCCCGGGACAAACCTACGAGCGGTACTTC. Its translation: CASSLAPGQTYERYF. J is TRBJ2-5 and V is TRBV5-1, with D tentatively TRBD1 (6 bases). The CDR3 sequence is 15 residues long. V was clipped by 0 bases and J by 13 bases, with 22 bases between them. Germline CDR1 and CDR2: SGHRS and YFSETQ.

The chain uses TRBV6-1 and TRBJ2-5, with D maybe TRBD1 (6 bases). V lost 4 bases to trimming and J lost 1 base, with 16 bases between them. Germline V gene sequence: CDR1 MNHNS, CDR2 SASEGT. The CDR3 has 16 residues. The CDR3 is CASSAQGWAVQETQYF. As DNA, the CDR3 is TGTGCCAGCAGTGCACAGGGCTGGGCCGTCCAAGAGACCCAGTACTTC.

This clonotype was counted only a few times. The rearrangement links TRBV6-1 to TRBJ1-2; D not resolved. Trimming left V 11 bases short and J 4 bases short, with 17 bases between. CDR1 and CDR2 (germline): MNHNS, SASEGT. This CDR3 comprises 13 residues. The CDR3 sequence: CASEVRLGYGYTF. The CDR3 nucleotides are TGTGCCTCCGAGGTCCGACTTGGCTATGGCTACACCTTC.

The chain couples TRBV3-1 to TRBJ2-5, with 8 positions matching TRBD2. The J call may be in error: the DNA end matches TRBJ2-7 better. CDR3 length: 14 amino acids. CDR1 and CDR2 from the germline V gene are LGHDT and YNNKEL (reference sequence). CDR3 DNA sequence: TGTGCCAGCAGCCCGTCGGGGGGGAGCGACGAGCAGTACTTC. The encoded protein is CASSPSGGSDEQYF.

As to this clonotype: No conserved phenylalanine or tryptophan ends this CDR3, so it is likely a read error. V and J are TRBV7-8 and TRBJ2-4; 9 bases are a match to TRBD1. The end of the DNA aligns better with TRBJ2-7, so the J call may be wrong. The germline V gene has CDR1 SGHVS and CDR2 FQNEAQ. CDR3 length: 13 amino acids. CDR3 sequence: CASRLDRGGEQYS. CDR3 nucleotides: TGTGCCAGCAGATTGGACAGGGGCGGCGAGCAGTACTCC.

Turning to this clonotype: One junction end does not reproduce the germline sequence, and a read error may be involved. The chain carries TRBV5-1 and TRBJ2-5; perhaps TRBD1 as D (6 bases). This CDR3 spans 14 amino acids. Germline V gene sequence: CDR1 SGHRS, CDR2 YFSETQ. The CDR3 DNA reads TGTGCCAGCAGCCCGAGGACAGACCAAGAGACCCAGTACTTC. Translated: CASSPRTDQETQYF.